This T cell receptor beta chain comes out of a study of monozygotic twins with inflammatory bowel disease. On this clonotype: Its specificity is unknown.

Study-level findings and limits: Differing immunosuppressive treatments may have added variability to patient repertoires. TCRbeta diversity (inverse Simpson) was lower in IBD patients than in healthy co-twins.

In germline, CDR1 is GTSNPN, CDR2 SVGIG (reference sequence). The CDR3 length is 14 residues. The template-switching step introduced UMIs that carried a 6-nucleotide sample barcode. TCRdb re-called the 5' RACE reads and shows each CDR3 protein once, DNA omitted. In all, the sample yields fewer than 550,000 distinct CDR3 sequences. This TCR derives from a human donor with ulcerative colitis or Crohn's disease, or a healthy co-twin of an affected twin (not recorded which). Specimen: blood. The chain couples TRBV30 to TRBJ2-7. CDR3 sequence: CAWSPKQPAYEQYF.